The following is a TCR beta chain sequence with its context. The entry originates in a study of shared clonotypes between healthy human individuals. Study-level background: A couple of women and three men aged 18 to 49 served as donors.

Generated by immunoSEQ multiplex PCR, the TCRdb table keeps only in-frame clones and is missing some. The table has around 1.9 million clones, 85% to 95% seen once. Naive CD8 cells lacked CD45RO, underwent positive selection for CCR7 and left out terminally differentiated effector memory CD45RA+ cells. Donors, without exception, were Caucasian adults residing in Nashville, Tennessee. The source is a young man in good health. Some clones in this sample may be carry-over from other donors' samples. Sequencing input: naive CD8+ T cells from PBMCs.

The CDR3 DNA is TGCGCCAGCAGCCGGGGGGCGCACGCTGAAGCTTTCTTT. This gives the protein CASSRGAHAEAFF. V usage is TRBV5-1 and J usage is TRBJ1-1; weak D call: TRBD1 (6 bases). V was pared by 4 bases and J by 6 bases, with 13 bases between. Germline CDR1 SGHRS, CDR2 YFSETQ. The length of the CDR3 is 13 residues.